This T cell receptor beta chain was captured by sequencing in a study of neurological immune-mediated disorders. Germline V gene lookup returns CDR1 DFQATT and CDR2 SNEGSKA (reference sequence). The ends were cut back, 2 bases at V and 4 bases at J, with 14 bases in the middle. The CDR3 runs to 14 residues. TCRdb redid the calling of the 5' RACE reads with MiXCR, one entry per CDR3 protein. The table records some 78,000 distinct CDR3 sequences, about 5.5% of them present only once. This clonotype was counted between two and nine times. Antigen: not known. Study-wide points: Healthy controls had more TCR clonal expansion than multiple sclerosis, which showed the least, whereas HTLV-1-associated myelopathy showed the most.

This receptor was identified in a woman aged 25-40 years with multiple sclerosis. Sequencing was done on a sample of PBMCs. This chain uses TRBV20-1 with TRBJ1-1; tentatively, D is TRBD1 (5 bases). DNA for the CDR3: TGCAGTGCTAGACCGGGGGAGAACCCCACTGAAGCTTTCTTT. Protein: CSARPGENPTEAFF.